The present T cell receptor (beta chain) was sequenced within a study of Graves' ophthalmopathy and Graves' hyperthyroidism (dated by TCRdb to 2016 to 2019). The study in broad terms: Hyperthyroidism was defined as stable when no progression to ophthalmopathy occurred within 18 months of follow-up. In total, approximately 130 blood samples were TCR-sequenced: 43 ophthalmopathy, 80 or so hyperthyroidism and about 17 hyperthyroidism-to-ophthalmopathy patients. Following sampling, methimazole starting at 30 mg daily was administered to hyperthyroidism patients, and high-dose intravenous methylprednisolone was administered to ophthalmopathy patients. An independent validation cohort was composed of 18 hyperthyroidism patients and 15 to 17 patients who later progressed from hyperthyroidism to ophthalmopathy. A discovery set of about a hundred patients (under 45 ophthalmopathy, 57 stable hyperthyroidism) was enrolled to explore V-J signatures distinguishing ophthalmopathy from hyperthyroidism. TCR beta repertoire signatures were used to distinguish Graves' ophthalmopathy from Graves' hyperthyroidism and to predict progression to ophthalmopathy. In five or six hyperthyroidism patients, the T-cell repertoire of thyroid tissue was compared with the T-cell repertoire of blood.

V is reduced by 4 bases and J by 8 bases, leaving a spacing of 17 bases between them. From the cysteine through the phenylalanine, the CDR3 covers 13 amino acids. Kept here is only the CDR3 DNA, which spans 39 bases and is read in frame from base 1. The germline V gene specifies SQVTM as CDR1 and ANQGSEA as CDR2. For repertoire sequencing, TCR beta CDR3 regions were amplified from RNA transcripts. HTBI primers and the Qiagen OneStep RT-PCR kit were used in a first-round RT-PCR, which was followed by a second-round multiplex PCR, size selection and purification. Libraries were sequenced on an Illumina HiSeq2000 using paired-end 100 bp reads. On the authors' methods: SOAPnuke was used to process the reads, removing any read that contained adapters or uncalled bases, had a mean Phred below 15, or lacked an exact match to the constant primer or identifier. High-quality paired reads were merged with COPE v1.2.5. Unique nucleotide sequences were defined as clonotypes and aligned to IMGT TRB V, D and J references using MiTCR v1.1. Only V-J combinations with frequency above 0.0001 were analysed, covering over 99% of repertoires. A TCR clonal expansion and chaos score per V-J combination was defined as the ratio of F50 clonal expansion to chaos observed in the TCRdist matrix. Welch's t-statistics and random forest were used to reduce features to more than ten V-J combinations, which were fed into a naive Bayes classifier. The similarity between thyroid and blood repertoires was quantified using the Morisita-Horn index. Using fastp at Q25 and MiXCR, TCRdb reprocessed the public reads and kept productive beta chains. Rows matching on CDR3 protein sequence are summarized as one entry with the most common DNA and genes. TCRdb's processing, not the study's, gives the V and J calls here. The sample table shows 560,000 or so distinct CDR3 sequences, and just under 40% are seen once. Roughly 4% of the sample is in the top ten clones.

Patients with hyperthyroidism were aged 18 to 65 years, had been newly diagnosed, and had a disease duration of less than 2 months. Patients with other autoimmune diseases, uncontrolled infections, pregnancy or lactation were excluded. Clinical symptoms, serum thyroxine, TRAb, thyroid ultrasound and orbital computed tomography were used for diagnosis. Trizol reagent was used to extract the total RNA, and its quality was then checked on an Agilent 2100 Bioanalyzer. Comment on this clonotype: It lacks a known antigen. Nothing much larger sits one base from this clone, and base qualities are not available.

What the study reported, not specific to this receptor: Most of the expanded thyroid clonotypes with a frequency above 0.001 were also detected in blood, and it was suggested that the thyroid immune response may be reflected by blood repertoires. In cross-validation, the 13-signature model distinguished ophthalmopathy from stable hyperthyroidism with about 89% sensitivity and about 81% specificity, while in the test set the corresponding values were approximately 79% and 70%. No statistical method was used to set the sample size in advance, and the investigators knew which group each participant was assigned to. In validation, the model predicted ophthalmopathy progression with more than 70% sensitivity and 72.22% specificity; some 13 predicted patients were CT-confirmed with GO in a median of about 6.1 months.

The V gene is TRBV29-1 and the J gene is TRBJ1-2; the D segment could be TRBD1, given 5 matching bases. The origin of this receptor is an adult man with Graves' hyperthyroidism. Sequencing input: peripheral blood or thyroid tissue (not recorded which). At the DNA level, the sequence is TGCAGCGTTGTGGGGGGGGATGCGGAAGGCTACACCTTC. Translation gives CSVVGGDAEGYTF.